This entry lists 8 T cell receptor beta chains sequenced from one sample in a study of CD8 T cells in Susac syndrome. After extraction with the RNeasy kit, 0.5 to 1 ug of the RNA was reverse transcribed using random hexamers. MiXCR, applied by TCRdb to the immunoSEQ multiplex PCR reads, yields one record per CDR3 protein. The sample includes approximately 190,000 distinct CDR3 sequences, 95% of them seen just once. The sequenced material came from CD8+ T cells from PBMCs. The origin of the receptors is a human donor with Susac syndrome.

The gene calls are TRBV12-3 or TRBV12-4 and TRBJ1-1, with a tentative D call TRBD1 (6 bases). Trimming removed 6 bases at V and 3 bases at J, with 14 bases between. The length of the CDR3 is 14 residues. The CDR3 reads CASSLQGVHTEAFF. For the CDR3, the DNA is TGTGCCAGCAGCCTACAGGGTGTTCACACTGAAGCTTTCTTT.

This chain links TRBV5-1 with TRBJ2-5; D may be TRBD1 or TRBD2 (5 bases each). The V end lost 2 bases, the J end lost 5 bases, and 22 bases lay between the germline ends. The length of the CDR3 is 17 residues. Looked up from germline, CDR1 is SGHRS and CDR2 is YFSETQ. CDR3 sequence: CASSFGKGQGVRETQYF. CDR3 DNA sequence: TGCGCCAGCAGCTTCGGAAAGGGTCAGGGAGTGAGGGAGACCCAGTACTTC. Variable domain in full (rest from reference TRBV5-1 and TRBJ2-5): KAGVTQTPRYLIKTRGQQVTLSCSPISGHRSVSWYQQTPGQGLQFLFEYFSETQRNKGNFPGRFSGRQFSNSRSEMNVSTLELGDSALYLCASSFGKGQGVRETQYFGPGTRLLVL.

The V gene is TRBV30, the J gene TRBJ1-1, with no clear D. Germline CDR1 reads GTSNPN; CDR2 reads SVGIG (reference sequence). This CDR3 contains 12 residues. The V end lost 1 base, the J end lost 3 bases, and 6 bases lay between the germline ends. The DNA for the CDR3 is TGTGCCTGGAGTGATCTGGACACTGAAGCTTTCTTT. Protein product: CAWSDLDTEAFF.

The chain recombines TRBV27 with TRBJ2-7; a weak D match, TRBD2 (6 bases). Germline CDR1 reads MNHEY; CDR2 reads SMNVEV (reference sequence). The CDR3 totals 14 residues. Trimming cost V 7 bases and J 5 bases, with 18 bases left between them. The CDR3 DNA sequence: TGTGCCAGCAATCCCCTCGGGGGTTGGGACGAGCAGTACTTC. It encodes CASNPLGGWDEQYF.

The J gene is TRBJ2-3, the V gene TRBV9; TRBD2 matches 12 bases. The CDR3 extends over 17 amino acids. V shed 3 bases, J shed 0 bases, and the junction held 5 bases outside the gene matches. Germline lookup yields CDR1 SGDLS and CDR2 YYNGEE. The CDR3 region has the DNA TGTGCCAGCAGCGCCAGCGGGACTAGCGGGAGCACAGATACGCAGTATTTT. Translated: CASSASGTSGSTDTQYF.

The rearrangement links TRBV13 to TRBJ1-1, with D hard to call. This CDR3 is 15 amino acids long. With 3 bases removed from V and 1 base from J, the gap between germline ends came to 12 bases. Germline V gene sequence: CDR1 PRHDT, CDR2 FYEKMQ (reference sequence). CDR3 in DNA: TGTGCCAGCAGCTTGGGTAGGACGGGGAACACTGAAGCTTTCTTT. Its translation: CASSLGRTGNTEAFF.

The chain combines TRBV3-1 with TRBJ1-1; D perhaps matches TRBD1 (5 bases). Germline V lookup: CDR1 LGHDT, CDR2 YNNKEL (reference sequence). The CDR3 totals 13 residues. Trimming removed 4 bases from V and 6 bases from J, with 12 bases in between. CDR3 in amino acids: CASSPRGEAEAFF. The CDR3 bases are TGTGCCAGCAGCCCGCGGGGGGAGGCTGAAGCTTTCTTT.

This clonotype appeared once. V usage is TRBV6-5 and J usage is TRBJ2-4, with 8 bases fitting TRBD2. The CDR3 runs 17 residues. Trimming took 0 bases from V and 1 from J; bases not matched to a gene: 5. The V gene's germline CDR1 is MNHEY and CDR2 SVGAGI. The CDR3 region is CASSYSTGGPAKNIQYF. CDR3 DNA sequence: TGTGCCAGCAGTTACTCGACGGGGGGGCCCGCCAAAAACATTCAGTACTTC.